Sequencing of this T cell receptor beta chain was carried out in a study of blood T cell repertoires in COVID-19. Study-wide background: PBMCs, B-cell-depleted T cells, or T cells provided the cDNA or gDNA that made up the material.

CDR1 and CDR2 from the germline V gene are SGDLS and YYNGEE. The CDR3 consists of 15 residues. The V end was cut by 4 bases, the J end by 4 bases, with 17 bases between. Authors' analysis steps: From reference gene primer amplification, estimates of nucleated cell counts were derived. Here immunoSEQ multiplex PCR was the method, and the copy in TCRdb shows in-frame clones only, minus some. V, J and clone size were drawn from that table, and D and trimming were deduced from the DNA. The sample shows about 400,000 clones, more than 70% of them seen only once. The clonotype originates from a man aged 40-49 years with acute or convalescent COVID-19. The material sequenced was peripheral blood. The rearrangement links TRBV9 to TRBJ1-1; D perhaps matches TRBD1 (6 bases). CDR3 region: CASSPRGVGATEAFF. The CDR3 region has the DNA TGTGCCAGCAGCCCCCGAGGGGTGGGGGCCACTGAAGCTTTCTTT.